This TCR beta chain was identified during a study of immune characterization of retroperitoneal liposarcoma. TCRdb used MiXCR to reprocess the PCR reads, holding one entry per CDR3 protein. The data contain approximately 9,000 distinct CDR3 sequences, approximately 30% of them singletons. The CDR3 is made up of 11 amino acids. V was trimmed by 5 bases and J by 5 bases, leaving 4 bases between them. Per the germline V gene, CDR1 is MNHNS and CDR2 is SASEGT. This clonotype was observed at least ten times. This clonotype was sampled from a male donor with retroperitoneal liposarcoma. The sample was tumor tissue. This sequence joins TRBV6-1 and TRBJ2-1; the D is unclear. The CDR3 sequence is CASSFNNEQFF. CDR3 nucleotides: TGTGCCAGCAGTTTCAACAATGAGCAGTTCTTC.